The 5 T cell receptor beta chains listed next were all sequenced from one sample in a study of Graves' ophthalmopathy and Graves' hyperthyroidism. RNA transcripts were the source from which TCR beta CDR3 regions were amplified. A first-round RT-PCR used HTBI primers, followed by a second-round multiplex PCR. TCRdb re-analysed the multiplex PCR reads in MiXCR, keeping a single row per CDR3 protein. This repertoire shows hundreds of thousands of distinct CDR3 sequences, about 40% found once; its top ten account for more than 3%. The sample consisted of peripheral blood. Receptors originate from an adult man with Graves' ophthalmopathy.

This clonotype was detected a few times. V usage is TRBV5-8 and J usage is TRBJ2-7, with D uncertain. Trimming removed 0 bases from V and 3 bases from J, with 10 bases in between. CDR3 length: 14 amino acids. Looked up from germline, CDR1 is SGHTS and CDR2 is YDEGEE. The CDR3 loop reads CASSLEPGVYEQYF. CDR3 in DNA: TGTGCCAGCAGCTTGGAGCCAGGTGTCTACGAGCAGTACTTC.

This sequence joins TRBV29-1 and TRBJ1-2; D is uncertain. The CDR3 covers 14 residues. Trimming shortened V by 8 bases and J by 4 bases, and 20 bases separated the two germline ends. Germline loops: CDR1 SQVTM, CDR2 ANQGSEA. In nucleotides, the CDR3 is TGCAGCCCGACTCGGACGGAGTCTTCCTATGGCTACACCTTC. Translation gives CSPTRTESSYGYTF.

This clonotype was detected only a few times. The gene calls are TRBV3-1 and TRBJ1-3, with D uncertain. Germline V gene data show CDR1 as LGHDT and CDR2 as YNNKEL (reference sequence). Trimming took 2 bases from V and 7 from J, leaving 9 bases between them. The CDR3 totals 13 residues. In DNA, the CDR3 is TGTGCCAGCAGCCAAAAGGTGTGGAACACCATATATTTT. Translated: CASSQKVWNTIYF.

As concerns this clonotype: A much larger clone lies one base from this, so it may be a read error. The V and J genes are TRBV7-2 and TRBJ1-1; D is unresolved. The CDR3 consists of 16 residues. CDR1 and CDR2 from the germline V gene are SGHTA and FQGNSA. CDR3 in amino acids: CASSLEPARTNTETFF. CDR3 nucleotide sequence: TGTGCCAGCAGCTTAGAGCCCGCCAGAACGAACACTGAAACTTTCTTT.

Details on this clonotype: It is likely a read error, because the conserved phenylalanine at the end of the CDR3 is missing. The chain combines TRBV7-2 with TRBJ1-1; perhaps TRBD1 as D (5 bases). Between the trimmed V and J ends, which lost 5 bases and 7 bases, there was a span of 17 bases. Germline loops: CDR1 SGHTA, CDR2 FQGNSA. The CDR3 totals 14 residues. CDR3 protein: CASSTIDRSGEAFL. The CDR3 nucleotides are TGTGCCAGCAGCACGATAGACAGAAGTGGTGAAGCTTTCCTT.